This entry describes one T cell receptor beta chain. As yet, its antigen is unknown. Germline V CDR1 and CDR2: SGDLS, YYNGEE. This CDR3 contains 15 residues. With 2 bases removed from V and 0 bases from J, the gap between germline ends came to 12 bases. The sample originates from a study of cytotoxic CD8 clonotypes in ibrutinib-treated CLL. Findings and limits, study-wide: Baseline-level clonality went beyond age-matched healthy donors and moved in step with circulating CD8+ T-cell counts. Under therapy, public clonotypes either contracted or stayed stable, and they were uncommon. Clonality increased with ibrutinib response but returned toward baseline at progression.

Target depth was 1 in 200,000 to 1 in 1 million T cells, about 10x per clonotype. Assay used: immunoSEQ multiplex PCR; TCRdb lists only in-frame clones, some missing. Among 300,000 or so clones listed, around 66% were seen once. This rearrangement joins TRBV9 to TRBJ2-7; TRBD1 or TRBD2 may be the D gene (5 bases each). This specimen consisted of PBMCs, obtained after 36 months of ibrutinib treatment. This clonotype was obtained from a human donor with chronic lymphocytic leukemia. CDR3 in DNA: TGTGCCAGCAGCGTCCGGGACGACCTCTCCTACGAGCAGTACTTC. It yields the protein CASSVRDDLSYEQYF.